Shown below are 23 T cell receptor beta chains from a single sample sequenced in a study of cytomegalovirus exposure and HLA in healthy donors (dated by TCRdb to 2016 to 2017). Receptor amplification or capture employed the immunoSEQ multiplex PCR assay. For the multiplex PCR, a mixture combining 60 forward primers for TCR Vbeta segments and 13 reverse primers for TCR Jbeta segments was used. TCRdb provides this immuneACCESS table in a form limited to in-frame rearrangements. Some clones are lacking; in checked studies, under half of them reflect an unresolved V gene, and why the rest are absent is not known. The sample table shows roughly 130,000 clones, and 70% to 80% are seen once. The biggest ten clones account for 2.9% of the sample. Sequenced material: PBMCs. The receptor set was obtained from a human donor in good health.

This chain uses TRBV9 with TRBJ2-3, with 8 bases aligning to TRBD2. Per the germline V gene, CDR1 is SGDLS and CDR2 is YYNGEE. This CDR3 comprises 16 residues. The V and J ends lost 0 bases and 0 bases, in that order; junction bases with no gene match: 3. In nucleotides, the CDR3 is TGTGCCAGCAGCGTAGAGCGGGGGCTGAGCACAGATACGCAGTATTTT. This gives the protein CASSVERGLSTDTQYF.

This clone was counted between two and nine times. The V and J genes are TRBV29-1 and TRBJ1-1; TRBD1 matches 7 bases. There are 15 residues in the CDR3. Per the germline V gene, CDR1 is SQVTM and CDR2 is ANQGSEA. V lost 3 bases to trimming and J lost 4 bases; unmatched junction nucleotides: 11. The CDR3 sequence: CSVDGTTGRVTEAFF. The CDR3 region has the DNA TGCAGCGTTGATGGAACGACAGGGCGGGTCACTGAAGCTTTCTTT.

The rearrangement links TRBV6-1 to TRBJ1-1; no clear D. The V end lost 10 bases, the J end lost 0 bases, and 15 bases lay between the germline ends. The CDR3 contains 14 residues. Germline V gene data show CDR1 as MNHNS and CDR2 as SASEGT. The CDR3 region is CATLREGLNTEAFF. In nucleotides, the CDR3 is TGTGCCACCTTGAGGGAGGGTTTGAACACTGAAGCTTTCTTT.

The V and J genes are TRBV28 and TRBJ2-7; 7 bases map to TRBD2. The CDR3 runs 14 residues. Germline CDR1 is MDHEN and CDR2 is SYDVKM. J was trimmed by 3 bases and V by 4 bases; bases with no gene match: 6. CDR3 DNA: TGTGCCAGCAGTTGGGGGGGGAACCTCTACGAGCAGTACTTC. It translates to CASSWGGNLYEQYF.

The CDR3 sequence: CASSLFGVKDQPQHF. CDR3 nucleotides: TGTGCCAGCAGTTTATTCGGGGTGAAGGATCAGCCCCAGCATTTT. The chain is built from TRBV28 and TRBJ1-5, with D hard to call. CDR1 MDHEN and CDR2 SYDVKM come from the germline V gene. Trimming stripped 1 base from V and 5 bases from J, with 12 bases between. The CDR3 runs 15 residues.

The chain combines TRBV7-3 with TRBJ2-5; a possible D gene is TRBD1 (6 bases). Germline CDR1 reads SGHTA; CDR2 reads FQGTGA. V gave up 3 bases and J gave up 0 bases, with 20 bases separating them. The CDR3 is 18 amino acids. The CDR3 is CASSFMRIEDSHQETQYF. Here the CDR3 DNA reads TGTGCCAGCAGCTTTATGAGAATAGAGGACAGCCACCAAGAGACCCAGTACTTC.

In regard to this clone: One end of the junction is discordant with germline, which a read error may explain. The CDR3 DNA is TGTTCCAGCAGCTTAGTCACAGGGCCCGTAAGGGCGTCTGAAGCTTTCTTT. This codes for CSSSLVTGPVRASEAFF. This sequence joins TRBV7-9 and TRBJ1-1; tentatively, D is TRBD1 (6 bases). The V gene's germline CDR1 is SEHNR and CDR2 FQNEAQ (reference sequence). The CDR3 runs 17 residues.

In its sample, this clone was seen a few times. The J gene is TRBJ2-7, the V gene TRBV7-2, with D maybe TRBD1 (5 bases). V lost 1 base and J lost 10, with 11 bases in between. This CDR3 spans 12 amino acids. Germline CDR1 reads SGHTA; CDR2 reads FQGNSA. The CDR3 nucleotides are TGTGCCAGCAGCTTAGGTCTCAGGGAACAGTACTTC. Its translation: CASSLGLREQYF.

This clone has only one observation. The gene calls are TRBV28 and TRBJ2-5; 7 bases line up with TRBD2. This CDR3 region has 15 residues. Trimming cost V 10 bases and J 1 base; bases outside gene matches: 12. Germline values: CDR1 MDHEN, CDR2 SYDVKM. The CDR3 reads CATQRGGQVQETQYF. The CDR3 DNA is TGTGCCACCCAACGGGGAGGGCAGGTCCAAGAGACCCAGTACTTC.

V and J are TRBV10-3 and TRBJ2-5; D perhaps matches TRBD1 (5 bases). The DNA end lines up better with TRBJ2-7; the J call may be wrong. The CDR3 runs to 16 residues. Germline CDR1 and CDR2: ENHRY and SYGVKD. CDR3 protein: CAISESGQGDSYEQYF. The CDR3 DNA reads as TGTGCCATCAGTGAGAGTGGGCAGGGTGATTCCTACGAGCAGTACTTC.

The gene calls are TRBV7-2 and TRBJ1-1; D uncertain. Germline values: CDR1 SGHTA, CDR2 FQGNSA. V was shortened by 5 bases and J by 4 bases, with 14 bases between the two germline ends. The CDR3 totals 14 residues. DNA of the CDR3: TGTGCCAGCAGCCCTCTACTCGATGGCACTGAAGCTTTCTTT. Its translation is CASSPLLDGTEAFF.

This chain joins TRBV6-6 and TRBJ2-5; tentative D call: TRBD1 (6 bases). Germline assignment: CDR1 MNHNY and CDR2 SVGAGI (reference sequence). This CDR3 region has 14 residues. Trimming removed 1 base from V and 1 base from J, with 7 bases in between. The CDR3 sequence is CASSYWDIQETQYF. DNA for the CDR3: TGTGCCAGCAGTTACTGGGACATCCAAGAGACCCAGTACTTC.

The V gene is TRBV6-1, the J gene TRBJ2-7; D is perhaps TRBD1 (7 bases). The V gene lost 7 bases and the J gene lost 3 bases, with 16 bases spanning the gap. The CDR3 spans 14 residues. The V gene's germline CDR1 is MNHNS and CDR2 SASEGT. Here the CDR3 reads CASTPAGGYYEQYF. CDR3 nucleotide sequence: TGTGCCAGCACTCCAGCAGGGGGGTACTACGAGCAGTACTTC.

The chain links TRBV18 to TRBJ1-4; D is unclear. Trimming removed 6 bases from V and 5 bases from J, with 13 bases in between. Germline V gives CDR1 KGHSH, CDR2 LQKENI. This CDR3 region has 14 residues. The CDR3 region is CASSPTLENEKLFF. In DNA, the CDR3 is TGTGCCAGCTCCCCCACGCTAGAAAATGAAAAACTGTTTTTT.

The CDR3 reads CASRGTGSLDYEQYF. As DNA, the CDR3 is TGTGCCAGCAGGGGTACAGGGTCCTTGGACTACGAGCAGTACTTC. The V and J genes are TRBV6-6 and TRBJ2-7; TRBD1 might be the D (6 bases). V was trimmed by 6 bases and J by 3 bases, leaving 18 bases between them. This CDR3 is 15 amino acids long. Germline lookup yields CDR1 MNHNY and CDR2 SVGAGI (reference sequence).

This chain joins TRBV5-4 and TRBJ1-1; TRBD1 matches 7 bases. This CDR3 contains 15 residues. The trim removed 0 bases at V and 11 bases at J, leaving 13 bases unmatched. Germline V gives CDR1 SGHNT, CDR2 YYREEE (reference sequence). CDR3 coding DNA: TGTGCCAGCAGCTTGGCCGGGACAGATAAAAGGGGGGCTTTCTTT. It specifies CASSLAGTDKRGAFF.

The V and J genes are TRBV6-5 and TRBJ1-1, with D possibly matching TRBD1 (5 bases). CDR3 length equals 12 residues. V lost 6 bases and J 3 bases, leaving 8 bases between the germline ends. Germline loops: CDR1 MNHEY, CDR2 SVGAGI. The CDR3 region has the DNA TGTGCCAGCAGGGGGCTGGACACTGAAGCTTTCTTT. Translated: CASRGLDTEAFF.

The chain joins TRBV19 to TRBJ1-1, with 9 bases matching TRBD1. Germline values: CDR1 LNHDA, CDR2 SQIVND (reference sequence). Trimming removed 6 bases from V and 4 bases from J; junction bases left unmatched: 6. This CDR3 contains 14 residues. DNA of the CDR3: TGTGCCAGTAGGGACAGGGGCTTGGGCACTGAAGCTTTCTTT. Translation gives CASRDRGLGTEAFF.

The V and J genes are TRBV9 and TRBJ2-2, with a tentative D call TRBD2 (7 bases). Germline CDR1 is SGDLS and CDR2 is YYNGEE. V gave up 0 bases and J gave up 8 bases, with 17 bases separating them. The CDR3 is made up of 16 amino acids. As DNA, the CDR3 is TGTGCCAGCAGCGTAGGGGGGGGCGCGGGTTCAGGGGAGCTGTTTTTT. Protein product: CASSVGGGAGSGELFF.

The V gene is TRBV28, the J gene TRBJ1-5, with 7 bases lining up with TRBD1. The CDR3 sequence is 15 residues long. Losses at the gene ends were 2 bases for V and 0 bases for J; bases not matched to a gene: 1. Germline-derived CDR1 and CDR2 are MDHEN and SYDVKM. CDR3 sequence (DNA): TGTGCCAGCAGTTTACACAGGGGTAGCAATCAGCCCCAGCATTTT. It specifies CASSLHRGSNQPQHF.

J is TRBJ2-7 and V is TRBV9; tentative D call: TRBD2 (5 bases). With 3 bases removed from V and 6 bases from J, the gap between germline ends came to 16 bases. Germline V gene lookup returns CDR1 SGDLS and CDR2 YYNGEE. There are 14 residues in the CDR3. This chain's CDR3 is CASSAEGLQGEQYF. CDR3 nucleotides: TGTGCCAGCAGCGCCGAAGGACTTCAAGGCGAGCAGTACTTC.

The chain couples TRBV5-1 to TRBJ2-7; D is ambiguous. This CDR3 has 14 amino acids. The germline V gene has CDR1 SGHRS and CDR2 YFSETQ. Trimming removed 0 bases at V and 2 bases at J, with 9 bases between. CDR3 protein: CASSLGSAAYEQYF. CDR3 nucleotide sequence: TGCGCCAGCAGCTTGGGGAGCGCCGCCTACGAGCAGTACTTC.

The sample holds a few counts of this clone. The genes are TRBV4-3 and TRBJ1-1; D is perhaps TRBD1 (5 bases). The CDR3 consists of 15 residues. Germline V CDR1 and CDR2: LGHNA, YSLEER. Between the trimmed V and J ends, which lost 4 bases and 6 bases, there was a span of 18 bases. The CDR3 DNA reads as TGCGCCAGCAGCCGCAACACGGCGGGGGAGCCTGAAGCTTTCTTT. The encoded protein is CASSRNTAGEPEAFF.